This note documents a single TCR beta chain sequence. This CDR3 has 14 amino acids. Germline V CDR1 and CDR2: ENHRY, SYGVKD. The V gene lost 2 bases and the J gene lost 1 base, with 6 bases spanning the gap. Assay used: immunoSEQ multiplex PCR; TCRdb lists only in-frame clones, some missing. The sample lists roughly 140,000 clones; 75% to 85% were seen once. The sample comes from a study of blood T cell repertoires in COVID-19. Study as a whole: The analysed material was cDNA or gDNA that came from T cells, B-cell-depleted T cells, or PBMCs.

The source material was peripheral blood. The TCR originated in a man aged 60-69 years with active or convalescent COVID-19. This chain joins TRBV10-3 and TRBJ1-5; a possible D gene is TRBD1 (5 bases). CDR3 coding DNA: TGTGCCATCAGTGAGACAGGAAGCAATCAGCCCCAGCATTTT. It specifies CAISETGSNQPQHF.